These 10 T cell receptor beta chains were sequenced from one sample in a study of blood T cell repertoires in COVID-19. Libraries were prepared by immunoSEQ multiplex PCR; TCRdb keeps only in-frame clonotypes and omits some of them. The table lists some 290,000 clones, roughly 90% of them singletons. The sequencing sample was made of PBMCs or T cells enriched from blood (not recorded which). The receptor source for this set is a woman in her thirties who had been exposed to COVID-19.

This chain connects TRBV10-3 to TRBJ2-1, with 8 bases lining up with TRBD2. J was trimmed by 7 bases and V by 4 bases; bases with no gene match: 6. CDR1 and CDR2 (germline): ENHRY, SYGVKD. The CDR3 consists of 14 residues. CDR3 coding DNA: TGTGCCATCAGTGCACGGGGGGGCCTTAATGAGCAGTTCTTC. This encodes CAISARGGLNEQFF.

The J gene is TRBJ1-5, the V gene TRBV4-2; TRBD1 is a possible D gene (5 bases). V shed 1 base and J shed 3 bases, with 10 bases lying between them. The germline gives CDR1 LGHNA, CDR2 YNFKEQ. This CDR3 is 15 amino acids long. CDR3 nucleotides: TGTGCCAGCAGCCAAGTCGACAGACTCAATCAGCCCCAGCATTTT. This encodes CASSQVDRLNQPQHF.

The chain uses TRBV20-1 and TRBJ1-2; D unclear. V lost 3 bases, J lost 8 bases, and 10 bases lay in between. CDR1 is DFQATT, CDR2 SNEGSKA, per germline (reference sequence). The CDR3 runs to 11 residues. The CDR3 DNA follows: TGCAGTGCTAGCGACGGGTTGGGCTACACCTTC. This codes for CSASDGLGYTF.

This chain uses TRBV4-1 with TRBJ1-5; D unclear. Per germline, CDR1 MGHRA and CDR2 YSYEKL. This CDR3 spans 16 amino acids. Trimming cost V 0 bases and J 1 base, with 10 bases left between them. CDR3 protein: CASSQDRRRSNQPQHF. The CDR3 DNA is TGCGCCAGCAGCCAAGATCGTAGGAGAAGCAATCAGCCCCAGCATTTT.

The chain recombines TRBV3-1 (or the pseudogene TRBV3-2) with TRBJ2-1; 7 bases are a match to TRBD2. Germline V gives CDR1 LGHDT, CDR2 YNNKEL (reference sequence). V shed 4 bases and J 9 bases; nucleotides not matched to a gene: 12. This CDR3 has 15 residues. The CDR3 loop reads CASSLSGRGLGEQFF. CDR3 DNA: TGTGCCAGCAGCCTTAGCGGGCGCGGGTTGGGTGAGCAGTTCTTC.

The V call is TRBV3-1 (or the pseudogene TRBV3-2), the J call TRBJ2-1; 9 bases are shared with TRBD2. The CDR3 runs 15 residues. Germline trimming cut 4 bases from V and 10 bases from J; bases unmatched to any gene: 11. Per germline, CDR1 LGHDT and CDR2 YNNKEL (reference sequence). CDR3 sequence reads: CASSPSGGPLWEQFF. As DNA, the CDR3 is TGTGCCAGCAGCCCAAGCGGGGGGCCTTTATGGGAGCAGTTCTTC.

The J gene is TRBJ1-1, the V gene TRBV7-2; weak D call: TRBD1 (5 bases). The CDR3 spans 13 residues. The V gene lost 4 bases and the J gene lost 6 bases, with 12 bases spanning the gap. Germline CDR1 is SGHTA and CDR2 is FQGNSA. CDR3 amino acids: CASSSGGWAEAFF. In DNA, the CDR3 is TGTGCCAGCAGCTCCGGGGGGTGGGCTGAAGCTTTCTTT.

The chain joins TRBV5-6 to TRBJ2-7; no clear D. The V end lost 2 bases, the J end lost 3 bases, and 3 bases lay between the germline ends. Germline lookup yields CDR1 SGHDT and CDR2 YYEEEE. This CDR3 spans 11 amino acids. CDR3 sequence: CASSFHYEQYF. The CDR3 nucleotides are TGTGCCAGCAGCTTCCACTACGAGCAGTACTTC.

The rearrangement uses TRBV30 and TRBJ1-1; D is unresolved. Trimming stripped 4 bases from V and 1 base from J, with 10 bases between. Germline CDR1 is GTSNPN and CDR2 is SVGIG (reference sequence). This CDR3 comprises 13 residues. The CDR3 DNA follows: TGTGCCTGGACAGGACTAACGAACACTGAAGCTTTCTTT. Protein product: CAWTGLTNTEAFF. The entire variable domain, with the rest obtained from reference TRBV30 and TRBJ1-1, is as follows: SQTIHQWPATLVQPVGSPLSLECTVEGTSNPNLYWYRQAAGRGLQLLFYSVGIGQISSEVPQNLSASRPQDRQFILSSKKLLLSDSGFYLCAWTGLTNTEAFFGQGTRLTVV.

In this sample, this clone turned up a few times. V is TRBV3-1 (or the pseudogene TRBV3-2) and J is TRBJ1-2, with 7 bases lining up with TRBD1. CDR1 and CDR2 from the germline V gene are LGHDT and YNNKEL (reference sequence). V dropped 3 bases and J dropped 0; count of bases not matched to a gene: 10. CDR3 size: 17 residues. In DNA, the CDR3 is TGTGCCAGCAGCCACTTTGACAGGGAAAGACCTAACTATGGCTACACCTTC. Translating gives CASSHFDRERPNYGYTF.